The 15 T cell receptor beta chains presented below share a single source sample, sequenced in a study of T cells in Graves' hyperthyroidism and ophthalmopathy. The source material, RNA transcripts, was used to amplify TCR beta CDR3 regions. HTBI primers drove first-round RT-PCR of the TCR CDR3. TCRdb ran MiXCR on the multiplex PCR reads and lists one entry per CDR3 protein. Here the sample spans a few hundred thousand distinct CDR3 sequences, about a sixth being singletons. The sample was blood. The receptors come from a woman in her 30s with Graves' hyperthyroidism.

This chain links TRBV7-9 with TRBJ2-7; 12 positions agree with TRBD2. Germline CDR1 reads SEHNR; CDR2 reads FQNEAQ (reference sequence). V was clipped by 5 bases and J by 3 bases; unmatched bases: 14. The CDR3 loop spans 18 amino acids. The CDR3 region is CASSQRTSGTVRFYEQYF. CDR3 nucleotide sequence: TGTGCCAGCAGCCAGCGGACTAGCGGGACCGTGCGGTTCTACGAGCAGTACTTC. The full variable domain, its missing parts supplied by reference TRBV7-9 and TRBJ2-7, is DTGVSQNPRHKITKRGQNVTFRCDPISEHNRLYWYRQTLGQGPEFLTYFQNEAQLEKSRLLSDRFSAERPKGSFSTLEIQRTEQGDSAMYLCASSQRTSGTVRFYEQYFGPGTRLTVT.

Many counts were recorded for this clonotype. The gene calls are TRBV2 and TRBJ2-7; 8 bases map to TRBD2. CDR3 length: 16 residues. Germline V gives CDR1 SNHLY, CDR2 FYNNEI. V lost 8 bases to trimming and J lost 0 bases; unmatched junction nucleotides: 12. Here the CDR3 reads CASRGLAGRSSYEQYF. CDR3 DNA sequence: TGTGCCAGCCGCGGTCTAGCGGGTCGGAGCTCCTACGAGCAGTACTTC.

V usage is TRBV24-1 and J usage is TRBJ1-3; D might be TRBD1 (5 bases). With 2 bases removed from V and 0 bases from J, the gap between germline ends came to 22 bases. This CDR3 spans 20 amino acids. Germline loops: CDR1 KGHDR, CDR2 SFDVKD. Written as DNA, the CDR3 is TGTGCCACCAGTGATTCCAGACAGCGTCTCCCGCACATCTCTGGAAACACCATATATTTT. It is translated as CATSDSRQRLPHISGNTIYF.

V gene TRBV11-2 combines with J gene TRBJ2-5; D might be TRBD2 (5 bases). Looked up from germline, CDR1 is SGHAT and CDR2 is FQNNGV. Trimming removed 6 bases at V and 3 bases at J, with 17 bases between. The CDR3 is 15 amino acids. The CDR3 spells CASSLGPTREETQYF. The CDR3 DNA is TGTGCCAGCAGTCTGGGCCCCACGAGGGAAGAGACCCAGTACTTC.

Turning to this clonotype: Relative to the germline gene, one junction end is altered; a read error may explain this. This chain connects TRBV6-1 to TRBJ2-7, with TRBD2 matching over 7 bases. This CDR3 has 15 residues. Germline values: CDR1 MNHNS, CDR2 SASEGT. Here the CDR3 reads CASSESWGRAYAQYF. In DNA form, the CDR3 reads TGTGCCAGCAGTGAGTCGTGGGGGAGGGCCTACGCGCAGTACTTC.

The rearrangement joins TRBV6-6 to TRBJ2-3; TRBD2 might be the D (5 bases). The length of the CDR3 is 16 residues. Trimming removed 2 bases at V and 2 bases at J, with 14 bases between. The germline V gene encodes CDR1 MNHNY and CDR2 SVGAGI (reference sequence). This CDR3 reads CASSYLGPRDTDTQYF. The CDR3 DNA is TGTGCCAGCAGTTACCTCGGACCCCGGGACACAGATACGCAGTATTTT.

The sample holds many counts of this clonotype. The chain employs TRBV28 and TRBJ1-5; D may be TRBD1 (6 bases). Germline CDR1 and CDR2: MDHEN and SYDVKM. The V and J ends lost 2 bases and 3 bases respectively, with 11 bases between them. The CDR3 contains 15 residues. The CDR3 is CASSLNREVNQPQHF. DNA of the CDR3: TGTGCCAGCAGTTTAAACAGGGAGGTCAATCAGCCCCAGCATTTT.

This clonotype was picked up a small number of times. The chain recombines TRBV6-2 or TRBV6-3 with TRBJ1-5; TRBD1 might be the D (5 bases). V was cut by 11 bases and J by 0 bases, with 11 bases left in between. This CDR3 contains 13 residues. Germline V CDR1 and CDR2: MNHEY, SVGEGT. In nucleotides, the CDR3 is TGTGCCGGTTGGACACCTAGCAATCAGCCCCAGCATTTT. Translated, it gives CAGWTPSNQPQHF.

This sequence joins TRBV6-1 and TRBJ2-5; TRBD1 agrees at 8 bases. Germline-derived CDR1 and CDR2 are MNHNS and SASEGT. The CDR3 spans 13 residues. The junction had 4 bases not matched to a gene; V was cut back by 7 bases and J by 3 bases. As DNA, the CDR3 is TGTGCCAGCACTAAGACAGGGGAAGAGACCCAGTACTTC. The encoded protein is CASTKTGEETQYF.

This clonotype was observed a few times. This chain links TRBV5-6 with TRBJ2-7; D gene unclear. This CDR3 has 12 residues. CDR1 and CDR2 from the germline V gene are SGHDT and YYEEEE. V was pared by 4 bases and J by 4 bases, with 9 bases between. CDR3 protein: CASSRGRYEQYF. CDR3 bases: TGTGCCAGCAGCAGAGGACGGTACGAGCAGTACTTC.

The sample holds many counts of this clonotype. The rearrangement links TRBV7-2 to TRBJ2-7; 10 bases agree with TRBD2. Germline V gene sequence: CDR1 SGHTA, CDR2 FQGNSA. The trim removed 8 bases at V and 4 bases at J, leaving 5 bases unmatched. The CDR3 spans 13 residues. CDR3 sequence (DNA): TGTGCCAGCCGGGGACTAGCGTATTACGAGCAGTACTTC. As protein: CASRGLAYYEQYF.

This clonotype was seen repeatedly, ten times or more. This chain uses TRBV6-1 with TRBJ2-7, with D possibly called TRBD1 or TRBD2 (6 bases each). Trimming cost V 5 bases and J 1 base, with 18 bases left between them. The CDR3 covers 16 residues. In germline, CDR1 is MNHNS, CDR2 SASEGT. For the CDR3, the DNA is TGTGCCAGCAGTCTAGGCAGGGGAGGACTTTCCTACGAGCAGTACTTC. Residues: CASSLGRGGLSYEQYF.

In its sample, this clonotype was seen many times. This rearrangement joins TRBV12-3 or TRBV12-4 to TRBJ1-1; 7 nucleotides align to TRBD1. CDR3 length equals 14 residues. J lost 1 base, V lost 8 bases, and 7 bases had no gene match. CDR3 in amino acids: CASGVGQPNTEAFF. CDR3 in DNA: TGTGCCAGCGGAGTGGGACAGCCGAACACTGAAGCTTTCTTT.

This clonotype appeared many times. CDR3 protein: CASSLGRWGGVTEAFF. The CDR3 region has the DNA TGTGCCAGCAGTTTGGGTCGTTGGGGGGGCGTAACTGAAGCTTTCTTT. J is TRBJ1-1 and V is TRBV28; TRBD1 is a possible D gene (6 bases). The CDR3 contains 16 residues. The V end lost 3 bases, the J end lost 5 bases, and 19 bases lay between the germline ends. CDR1 MDHEN and CDR2 SYDVKM come from the germline V gene.

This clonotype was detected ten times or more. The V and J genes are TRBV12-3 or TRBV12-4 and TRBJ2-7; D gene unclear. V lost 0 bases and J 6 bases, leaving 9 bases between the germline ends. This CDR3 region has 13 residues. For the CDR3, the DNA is TGTGCCAGCAGTTTAGCGGTCCAGTCCGAGCAGTACTTC. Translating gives CASSLAVQSEQYF.